This entry describes one T cell receptor (beta chain). What it binds is not known. The source of the sample is a study of CD4+ T cells in melanoma. The J segment lost 4 bases and the V segment lost 6 bases, leaving 8 bases of the junction unmatched. CDR1 and CDR2 (germline): MNHEY, SVGAGI. The length of the CDR3 is 14 residues. Assay: immunoSEQ multiplex PCR; the TCRdb copy retains only in-frame clones and omits some. The table records some 13,000 clones, about 83% of them present only once. General study points: CD8+ T cell, macrophage and B cell function reportedly correlated with neoantigen-specific CD4+ T cells. Neoantigen-specific CD4+ T cells in melanoma reportedly had diverse differentiation states.

The source material was cells from a culture (not recorded whether cultured in vitro). This clonotype was obtained from a human donor with melanoma. The chain couples TRBV6-5 to TRBJ1-1; TRBD1 aligns across 7 bases. CDR3 loop: CASRPQGPGTEAFF. CDR3 coding DNA: TGTGCCAGCAGACCACAGGGGCCGGGCACTGAAGCTTTCTTT.